Sequencing of this T cell receptor (beta chain) was carried out in a study of regulatory T cells in long-lasting Graves disease. This clonotype was seen only a few times. Germline CDR1 LNHDA, CDR2 SQIVND (reference sequence). CDR3 length equals 12 residues. Trimming removed 7 bases from V and 8 bases from J, with 14 bases in between. CDR3-region Arm-PCR and iRepertoire HTBI primers produced the TCR beta libraries. TCRdb reanalysed the multiplex PCR reads using MiXCR and keeps one entry per CDR3 protein. The profile shows a few hundred thousand distinct CDR3 sequences, roughly 21% of them singletons. The sample's time point: newly diagnosed GD, antithyroid drugs for less than 3 months. From RNA extracted from PBMCs, the TCR library was made. In each case, Graves' disease was diagnosed per American Thyroid Association guidelines.

This clonotype originated in a female donor with Graves disease. The gene calls are TRBV19 and TRBJ1-2, with D possibly TRBD1 on 5 matching bases. Specimen: peripheral blood mononuclear cells (PBMCs), collected at new diagnosis, from a patient treated with antithyroid drugs. This CDR3 is CASTGTLAGYTF. The CDR3 nucleotides are TGTGCCAGTACTGGGACCCTGGCGGGCTACACCTTC.